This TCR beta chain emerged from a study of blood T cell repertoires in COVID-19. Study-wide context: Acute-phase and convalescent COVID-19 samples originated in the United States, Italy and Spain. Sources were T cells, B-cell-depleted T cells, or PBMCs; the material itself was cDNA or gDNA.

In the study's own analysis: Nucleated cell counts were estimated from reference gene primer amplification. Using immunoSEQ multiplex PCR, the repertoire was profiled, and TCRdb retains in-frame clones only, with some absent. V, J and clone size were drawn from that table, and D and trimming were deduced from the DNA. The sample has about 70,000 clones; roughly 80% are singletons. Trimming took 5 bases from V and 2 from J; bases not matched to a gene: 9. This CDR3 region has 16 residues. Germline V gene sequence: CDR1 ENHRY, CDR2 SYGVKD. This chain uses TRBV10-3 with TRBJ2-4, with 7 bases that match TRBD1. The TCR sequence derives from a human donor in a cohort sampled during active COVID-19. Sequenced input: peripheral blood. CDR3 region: CAISSMTGSPKNIQYF. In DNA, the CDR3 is TGTGCCATCAGTTCAATGACAGGGTCCCCCAAAAACATTCAGTACTTC.